Each of the 12 T cell receptor beta chains below was sequenced from the same sample in a study of low-dose radiotherapy and immunotherapy resistance in tumors. Time point denoted: before trial treatment. Using a constant-region primer together with a V-primer adapter, TCRs were subjected to around 20 PCR cycles of amplification. TCRdb re-analysed the reads in MiXCR, keeping a single row per CDR3 protein. The sample lists roughly 46,000 distinct CDR3 sequences; around 11% were seen once. The specimen comprised PBMCs, sampled before treatment. The receptors were gathered from a female donor with ovarian cancer.

This clonotype was seen a few times. This chain uses TRBV10-3 with TRBJ1-2, with no clear D. CDR3 size: 14 residues. Trimming shortened V by 0 bases and J by 4 bases, and 9 bases separated the two germline ends. In germline, CDR1 is ENHRY, CDR2 SYGVKD. The CDR3 DNA is TGTGCCATCAGTGAGTCATTGGCCCCCTATGGCTACACCTTC. It encodes CAISESLAPYGYTF.

This clonotype was detected ten times or more. The chain employs TRBV4-2 and TRBJ2-5; D unclear. CDR3 length: 17 residues. The germline V gene has CDR1 LGHNA and CDR2 YNFKEQ. V was clipped by 0 bases and J by 1 base, with 15 bases between them. For the CDR3, the DNA is TGTGCCAGCAGCCAAGAATCGGGCTTGGCGATCCAAGAGACCCAGTACTTC. It specifies CASSQESGLAIQETQYF.

This clonotype was recorded at least ten times. The chain recombines TRBV5-1 with TRBJ2-4; no clear D gene. Trimming shortened V by 0 bases and J by 0 bases, and 7 bases separated the two germline ends. The CDR3 consists of 15 residues. Germline assignment: CDR1 SGHRS and CDR2 YFSETQ. The DNA for the CDR3 is TGCGCCAGCAGCTTGGAAGGGTCAGCCAAAAACATTCAGTACTTC. It encodes CASSLEGSAKNIQYF.

At least ten counts were recorded for this clonotype. V and J are TRBV2 and TRBJ2-6; D may be TRBD1 (6 bases). Germline V gene sequence: CDR1 SNHLY, CDR2 FYNNEI. This CDR3 is built from 15 residues. Between the trimmed V and J ends, which lost 5 bases and 1 base, there was a span of 9 bases. CDR3 protein: CASSNDRSGANVLTF. CDR3 bases: TGTGCCAGCAGTAACGACAGGTCTGGGGCCAACGTCCTGACTTTC.

There are many counts of this clonotype. The chain recombines TRBV19 with TRBJ1-5, with 8 bases fitting TRBD1. V lost 5 bases, J lost 4 bases, and 7 bases stayed unmatched. The CDR3 sequence is 15 residues long. Looked up from germline, CDR1 is LNHDA and CDR2 is SQIVND (reference sequence). CDR3 nucleotides: TGTGCCAGTAGTGGACAGGGTAGCCAAAATCAGCCCCAGCATTTT. Protein product: CASSGQGSQNQPQHF.

This clonotype was picked up many times. The V and J genes are TRBV30 and TRBJ2-3; D is uncertain. The CDR3 loop spans 14 amino acids. Germline V gives CDR1 GTSNPN, CDR2 SVGIG (reference sequence). V lost 0 bases and J lost 6, with 13 bases in between. CDR3 amino acids: CAWSVRLDTDTQYF. The CDR3 coding sequence is TGTGCCTGGAGTGTACGCCTAGACACTGATACGCAGTATTTT. Full variable domain (rest looked up from reference TRBV30 and TRBJ2-3): SQTIHQWPATLVQPVGSPLSLECTVEGTSNPNLYWYRQAAGRGLQLLFYSVGIGQISSEVPQNLSASRPQDRQFILSSKKLLLSDSGFYLCAWSVRLDTDTQYFGPGTRLTVL.

The sample holds many counts of this clonotype. The CDR3 loop is CSASASYNSPSNEQFF. In nucleotides, the CDR3 is TGCAGTGCTAGCGCTAGTTACAACTCACCATCCAATGAGCAGTTCTTC. V is TRBV20-1 and J is TRBJ2-1; D is ambiguous. The CDR3 has 16 amino acids. Germline CDR1 DFQATT, CDR2 SNEGSKA (reference sequence). Trimming shortened V by 3 bases and J by 6 bases, and 21 bases separated the two germline ends.

Note on this clonotype: A single base is all that separates this from a far larger clone, so a read error is likely. The chain uses TRBV5-1 and TRBJ2-5, with D perhaps given as TRBD1 or TRBD2 (6 bases each). Germline CDR1 and CDR2: SGHRS and YFSETQ. With 3 bases removed from V and 11 bases from J, the gap between germline ends came to 23 bases. The CDR3 covers 15 residues. CDR3 residues: CASSSRGGSEHEQYF. The DNA for the CDR3 is TGCGCCAGCAGCTCCCGAGGGGGGTCGGAACATGAGCAGTACTTC.

In its sample, this clonotype was seen many times. The CDR3 here is CSVETGGRTEAFF. Here the CDR3 DNA reads TGCAGCGTTGAGACAGGGGGGAGAACTGAAGCTTTCTTT. The chain recombines TRBV29-1 with TRBJ1-1; TRBD1 matches 9 bases. Trimming at V came to 3 bases and at J to 5 bases, leaving 4 bases not matched to a gene. This CDR3 contains 13 residues. The germline V gene has CDR1 SQVTM and CDR2 ANQGSEA.

This clonotype has at least ten counts. This chain connects TRBV6-5 to TRBJ1-2; possibly TRBD1 for D (6 bases). The CDR3 has 18 amino acids. Trimming took 5 bases from V and 0 from J, leaving 22 bases between them. Germline CDR1 is MNHEY and CDR2 is SVGAGI. The CDR3 nucleotides read TGTGCCAGCAGTCGTACCCCCAGGGGCCAAGGGGCTAACTATGGCTACACCTTC. Its protein product is CASSRTPRGQGANYGYTF.

This clonotype was counted at least ten times. The chain has TRBV29-1 and TRBJ1-2; D may be TRBD1 (5 bases). Deletions cut 4 bases from V and 5 bases from J, with 11 bases between. The CDR3 length is 12 residues. Per the germline V gene, CDR1 is SQVTM and CDR2 is ANQGSEA. CDR3 bases: TGCAGCGTTGGATTGCCAGGGTATGGCTACACCTTC. It translates to CSVGLPGYGYTF.

This clonotype was seen many times. The chain has TRBV29-1 and TRBJ2-1; the match to TRBD2 covers 10 bases. The germline CDR1 and CDR2 sequences are SQVTM and ANQGSEA. V dropped 4 bases and J dropped 2; count of bases not matched to a gene: 11. This CDR3 comprises 17 residues. The chain's CDR3 is CSVVPLSGRRTYNEQFF. The CDR3 DNA reads as TGCAGCGTTGTCCCCCTTAGCGGGAGGAGGACCTACAATGAGCAGTTCTTC.